This T cell receptor (beta chain) was captured in a study of blood T cell repertoires in COVID-19. The method was immunoSEQ multiplex PCR; TCRdb's version includes in-frame clones alone and lacks a portion of them. The table includes over 150,000 clones, 84% detected once. CDR3 length: 15 residues. The germline V gene has CDR1 SEHNR and CDR2 FQNEAQ (reference sequence). The V end was cut by 5 bases, the J end by 9 bases, with 17 bases between. The sample consisted of peripheral blood. This TCR was recovered from a man aged 18 to 35 with active or convalescent COVID-19. This rearrangement joins TRBV7-9 to TRBJ1-6; D call uncertain. DNA for the CDR3: TGTGCCAGCAGCCTATCCGGAGGGAAGGGTTCACCCCTCCACTTT. Protein sequence: CASSLSGGKGSPLHF.